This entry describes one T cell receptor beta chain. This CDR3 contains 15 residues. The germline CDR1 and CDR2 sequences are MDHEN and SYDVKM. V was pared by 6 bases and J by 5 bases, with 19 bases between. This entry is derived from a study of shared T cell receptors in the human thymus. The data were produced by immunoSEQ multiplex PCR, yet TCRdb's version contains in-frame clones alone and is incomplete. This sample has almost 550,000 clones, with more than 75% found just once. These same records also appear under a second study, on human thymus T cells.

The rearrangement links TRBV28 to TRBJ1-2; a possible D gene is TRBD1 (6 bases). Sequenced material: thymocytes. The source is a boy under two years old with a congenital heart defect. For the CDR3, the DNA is TGTGCCAGCAGACCCCGACAGGAGGAACAATATGGCTACACCTTC. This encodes CASRPRQEEQYGYTF.